Reported below is one TCR beta chain. Its target is unknown. The data are from a study of CXCR3-negative and CXCR3-positive naive CD8 T cells. The study's findings and limits: Surface CD5 matched across naive subsets, and TRB CDR3 properties served to infer TCR strength. Both naive subsets showed comparably high diversity, and memory CD8+ cells showed much lower diversity.

The CDR3 spans 13 residues. From germline, CDR1 is MNHEY and CDR2 SMNVEV (reference sequence). CD45RO-CCR7+CD27+CD95- was the phenotype of naive CD8+ T cells. The method, 5' RACE with UMI labels, was used to prepare the TRB cDNA libraries. TCRdb reprocessed the 5' RACE reads and keeps a single row for each CDR3 protein, giving no DNA. This sample's clone table lists fewer than 95,000 distinct CDR3 sequences. What was sequenced was naive CXCR3- CD8+ T cells from blood. Subset given: CD45RO-CCR7+CD27+CD95- naive CD8+ T cells lacking CXCR3 (TNR3-). The TCR was taken from a human donor in good health. Some clones in this sample may be carry-over from other donors' samples. This chain uses TRBV27 with TRBJ2-7. CDR3: CASSLRGLHEQYF.